The 24 T cell receptor beta chains below come from one sample, sequenced in a study of blood T cell repertoires in COVID-19. Measured with immunoSEQ multiplex PCR; TCRdb has only the in-frame clones, and not every one. Here the sample spans 300,000 to 450,000 clones, around 87% being singletons. Sequenced sample: peripheral blood. The origin of the receptors is a woman aged 25 to 39 with COVID-19, enrolled during active disease.

V gene TRBV24-1 combines with J gene TRBJ2-1; D unclear. Germline CDR1 is KGHDR and CDR2 is SFDVKD. V lost 7 bases and J lost 5, with 2 bases in between. The CDR3 contains 10 residues. This chain's CDR3 is CATSDNEQFF. The CDR3 nucleotides read TGTGCCACCAGCGACAATGAGCAGTTCTTC.

V gene TRBV10-3 combines with J gene TRBJ1-6; 9 bases align to TRBD1. This CDR3 region has 14 residues. CDR1 is ENHRY and CDR2 is SYGVKD in the germline V gene. The J segment lost 9 bases and the V segment lost 10 bases, leaving 10 bases of the junction unmatched. In nucleotides, the CDR3 is TGTGCCACGTCTCTGGACAGGGGTGGTTCACCCCTCCACTTT. Encoded protein: CATSLDRGGSPLHF.

Only a few counts were recorded for this clone. Mismatch with germline at one junction end may stem from a read error. The chain employs TRBV2 and TRBJ1-5, with unresolved D. Germline-derived CDR1 and CDR2 are SNHLY and FYNNEI. CDR3 size: 13 residues. CDR3 in DNA: TGTGCGAGCATGGGCATGAACAATCAGCCCCAGCATTTT. This translates into CASMGMNNQPQHF. Full variable domain (outside the CDR3, taken from reference TRBV2 and TRBJ1-5): EPEVTQTPSHQVTQMGQEVILRCVPISNHLYFYWYRQILGQKVEFLVSFYNNEISEKSEIFDDQFSVERPDGSNFTLKIRSTKLEDSAMYFCASMGMNNQPQHFGDGTRLSIL.

Worth noting for this clone: Other DNA sequences of this sample code for an identical CDR3. This chain uses TRBV27 with TRBJ1-5, with unresolved D. Trimming removed 5 bases at V and 0 bases at J, with 2 bases between. The germline CDR1 and CDR2 sequences are MNHEY and SMNVEV (reference sequence). The length of the CDR3 is 12 residues. CDR3 sequence reads: CASSRSNQPQHF. CDR3 nucleotide sequence: TGTGCCAGCAGTCGTAGCAATCAGCCCCAGCATTTT.

This chain uses TRBV11-2 with TRBJ2-5; D is perhaps TRBD1 (6 bases). Germline CDR1 is SGHAT and CDR2 is FQNNGV. V gave up 4 bases and J gave up 1 base, with 13 bases separating them. The CDR3 totals 15 residues. The CDR3 DNA reads TGTGCCAGCAGCTACGGACAGTATGGCCAAGAGACCCAGTACTTC. It codes for CASSYGQYGQETQYF.

This chain joins TRBV29-1 and TRBJ1-1; no definite D call. Trimming took 2 bases from V and 7 from J, leaving 8 bases between them. The CDR3 runs 11 residues. Germline V lookup: CDR1 SQVTM, CDR2 ANQGSEA. The CDR3 nucleotides read TGCAGCGTTGAATCCGGTTATGAAGCTTTCTTT. Protein sequence: CSVESGYEAFF.

The V and J genes are TRBV29-1 and TRBJ2-7; 8 bases align to TRBD2. Unmatched junction bases numbered 17, after V lost 1 base and J lost 3 bases. This CDR3 comprises 18 residues. Germline V gene sequence: CDR1 SQVTM, CDR2 ANQGSEA. The CDR3 spells CSVEGLGLAGGDGYEQYF. DNA of the CDR3: TGCAGCGTTGAAGGCCTCGGGCTAGCGGGTGGAGATGGCTACGAGCAGTACTTC.

The chain combines TRBV11-2 with TRBJ2-2; no firm D call. The germline CDR1 and CDR2 sequences are SGHAT and FQNNGV. The CDR3 spans 11 residues. Trimming left V 5 bases short and J 7 bases short, with 5 bases between. The CDR3 bases are TGTGCCAGCAGCCCCATCGGGGAGCTGTTTTTT. Translated: CASSPIGELFF. The whole variable domain, remainder taken from reference TRBV11-2 and TRBJ2-2, is EAGVAQSPRYKIIEKRQSVAFWCNPISGHATLYWYQQILGQGPKLLIQFQNNGVVDDSQLPKDRFSAERLKGVDSTLKIQPAKLEDSAVYLCASSPIGELFFGEGSRLTVL.

For this clone: The same CDR3 also results from other DNA sequences found in this sample. This rearrangement joins TRBV5-1 to TRBJ2-2, with 8 bases aligning to TRBD1. This CDR3 is built from 14 residues. Germline CDR1 is SGHRS and CDR2 is YFSETQ. With V trimmed by 3 bases and J by 4 bases, 2 bases remained unmatched. The DNA of the CDR3 is TGCGCCAGCAGCTCCGGACAGGGCACCGGGGAGCTGTTTTTT. Translated: CASSSGQGTGELFF. Full variable domain (outside the CDR3, taken from reference TRBV5-1 and TRBJ2-2): KAGVTQTPRYLIKTRGQQVTLSCSPISGHRSVSWYQQTPGQGLQFLFEYFSETQRNKGNFPGRFSGRQFSNSRSEMNVSTLELGDSALYLCASSSGQGTGELFFGEGSRLTVL.

The chain has TRBV5-1 and TRBJ1-4; D gene ambiguous. The CDR3 covers 11 residues. Deletions cut 7 bases from V and 6 bases from J, with 7 bases between. CDR1 and CDR2 from the germline V gene are SGHRS and YFSETQ. The CDR3 is CASHRDEKLFF. The CDR3 nucleotides read TGCGCCAGCCACCGGGATGAAAAACTGTTTTTT.

This clone has a handful of counts. Written as DNA, the CDR3 is TGTGCCAGCAGCCAAGATCTGGGCAGGGGAGAGACCCAGTACTTC. Its translation is CASSQDLGRGETQYF. V usage is TRBV4-2 and J usage is TRBJ2-5; tentatively, D is TRBD1 (6 bases). This CDR3 spans 15 amino acids. V shed 0 bases and J shed 4 bases, with 12 bases lying between them. Per germline, CDR1 LGHNA and CDR2 YNFKEQ.

The chain recombines TRBV24-1 with TRBJ2-2, with TRBD1 matching 9 bases. This CDR3 is built from 18 residues. After removal of 3 bases from V and 2 bases from J, the junction contained 9 bases not matched to a gene. Germline CDR1 reads KGHDR; CDR2 reads SFDVKD. CDR3 sequence: CATSDPGLQGANTGELFF. For the CDR3, the DNA is TGTGCCACCAGTGATCCGGGACTACAGGGGGCCAACACCGGGGAGCTGTTTTTT.

This clone has just one count. The chain recombines TRBV7-2 with TRBJ1-4; a weak D match, TRBD1 (5 bases). With 1 base removed from V and 6 bases from J, the gap between germline ends came to 9 bases. CDR1 SGHTA and CDR2 FQGNSA come from the germline V gene. CDR3 length: 14 amino acids. CDR3 loop: CASSLGGTDEKLFF. The CDR3 DNA reads TGTGCCAGCAGCTTAGGGGGCACGGATGAAAAACTGTTTTTT.

The rearrangement uses TRBV4-1 and TRBJ2-3, with 15 bases fitting TRBD2. The V gene end was trimmed by 6 bases and the J gene end by 2 bases; junction bases not matched to a gene: 9. Germline values: CDR1 MGHRA, CDR2 YSYEKL. The length of the CDR3 is 18 residues. In nucleotides, the CDR3 is TGCGCCAGCAGTCTAAGGGGACTAGCGGGAGGTATCACAGATACGCAGTATTTT. The encoded protein is CASSLRGLAGGITDTQYF.

V usage is TRBV3-1 (or the pseudogene TRBV3-2) and J usage is TRBJ2-1, with 10 nucleotides matching TRBD2. Germline V gives CDR1 LGHDT, CDR2 YNNKEL (reference sequence). The CDR3 spans 17 residues. V lost 4 bases, J lost 5 bases, and 11 bases stayed unmatched. The CDR3 protein is CASSPRTSGFLDNEQFF. The CDR3 DNA is TGTGCCAGCAGCCCCCGGACTAGCGGTTTCCTGGACAATGAGCAGTTCTTC.

Concerning this clone: The same CDR3 is also encoded by other DNA sequences in this sample. The chain carries TRBV30 and TRBJ2-5; no clear D gene. Germline V gene lookup returns CDR1 GTSNPN and CDR2 SVGIG (reference sequence). The CDR3 is 12 amino acids. The V gene lost 2 bases and the J gene lost 1 base, with 5 bases spanning the gap. The chain's CDR3 is CAWSPGQETQYF. The CDR3 DNA sequence: TGTGCCTGGAGTCCAGGCCAAGAGACCCAGTACTTC.

The chain carries TRBV7-3 and TRBJ2-4, with 7 bases aligning to TRBD1. The ends lost 5 bases at V and 6 bases at J; junction bases unmatched: 7. CDR3 length equals 14 residues. CDR1 and CDR2 from the germline V gene are SGHTA and FQGTGA. CDR3 DNA sequence: TGTGCCAGCAGCCCTGGACAGGCGTCAAACATTCAGTACTTC. Amino acids: CASSPGQASNIQYF. Filled out from reference TRBV7-3 and TRBJ2-4, the complete variable domain reads GAGVSQTPSNKVTEKGKYVELRCDPISGHTALYWYRQSLGQGPEFLIYFQGTGAADDSGLPNDRFFAVRPEGSVSTLKIQRTERGDSAVYLCASSPGQASNIQYFGAGTRLSVL.

J is TRBJ1-2 and V is TRBV5-1; D is unresolved. The CDR3 is 15 amino acids. CDR1 and CDR2 from the germline V gene are SGHRS and YFSETQ. Trimming stripped 0 bases from V and 2 bases from J, with 11 bases between. Here the CDR3 reads CASSLARQANYGYTF. CDR3 in DNA: TGCGCCAGCAGCTTGGCCCGTCAGGCCAACTATGGCTACACCTTC.

The genes are TRBV3-1 (or the pseudogene TRBV3-2) and TRBJ2-2, with D tentatively TRBD2 (5 bases). CDR1 and CDR2 from the germline V gene are LGHDT and YNNKEL (reference sequence). The V end was cut by 3 bases, the J end by 6 bases, with 11 bases between. CDR3 length: 14 residues. Written as DNA, the CDR3 is TGTGCCAGCAGCCAGAGGGCCTGGGCCGGGGAGCTGTTTTTT. Translation gives CASSQRAWAGELFF.

The J gene is TRBJ2-1, the V gene TRBV4-3; D is undetermined. This CDR3 is 15 amino acids long. V lost 0 bases to trimming and J lost 4 bases, with 10 bases between them. CDR1 and CDR2 (germline): LGHNA, YSLEER. CDR3 residues: CASSQENQIYNEQFF. The CDR3 DNA sequence: TGCGCCAGCAGCCAAGAAAACCAGATTTACAATGAGCAGTTCTTC.

The chain couples TRBV18 to TRBJ2-3, with D possibly matching TRBD2 (5 bases). Germline V gene lookup returns CDR1 KGHSH and CDR2 LQKENI. This CDR3 is 14 amino acids long. Trimming removed 3 bases from V and 5 bases from J, with 12 bases in between. CDR3 coding DNA: TGTGCCAGCTCACCTGATCCCCGGGGAGATACGCAGTATTTT. This codes for CASSPDPRGDTQYF.

The chain links TRBV5-1 to TRBJ1-1, with TRBD1 matching over 9 bases. J was trimmed by 1 base and V by 0 bases; bases with no gene match: 4. Germline values: CDR1 SGHRS, CDR2 YFSETQ. The CDR3 spans 16 residues. CDR3 sequence (DNA): TGCGCCAGCAGCTTGGTATACAGGGGGCGGAACACTGAAGCTTTCTTT. This codes for CASSLVYRGRNTEAFF.

The chain links TRBV27 to TRBJ1-2, with D tentatively TRBD1 (5 bases). The ends were cut back, 4 bases at V and 4 bases at J, with 13 bases in the middle. Germline CDR1 and CDR2: MNHEY and SMNVEV (reference sequence). The CDR3 contains 14 residues. This CDR3 reads CASSSLAGLYGYTF. The DNA of the CDR3 is TGTGCCAGCAGTTCTCTGGCAGGGCTCTATGGCTACACCTTC.

The V and J genes are TRBV27 and TRBJ2-7, with 10 bases that match TRBD2. Losses at the gene ends were 5 bases for V and 3 bases for J; bases not matched to a gene: 10. Germline V CDR1 and CDR2: MNHEY, SMNVEV (reference sequence). The CDR3 spans 16 residues. CDR3 protein: CASSTLSGRALYEQYF. The CDR3 DNA sequence: TGTGCCAGCAGTACCCTAAGCGGGAGGGCCCTCTACGAGCAGTACTTC.